These T cell receptor beta chains were read from a single sample in a study of T-cell memory formation after mild COVID-19. TCRdb re-derived calls from the 5' RACE reads in MiXCR, one entry per CDR3 protein. The data contain about 470,000 distinct CDR3 sequences, 15% to 20% of them seen just once; the ten biggest clones take up roughly 12%. The sample was PBMCs or a T cell subset sorted from them (not recorded which). The source is an adult woman who had mild COVID-19 (a few samples of this study predate the infection). Cell type and time point are not known. The CDR3 runs from the conserved cysteine through the conserved F or W. A D gene is named only where the DNA matches it firmly. Not all rows give a size; the values are once, few, many and, for expanded clones, a class.

>TRBJ2-5|few|-|TRBV6-5
TGTGCCAGCAGTTACTCGTACAGGCAAGAGACCCAGTACTTC
CASSYSYRQETQYF
>TRBJ2-1|few|-|TRBV7-9
TGTGCCAGCAGCTTAGCCGCTGCCTACAATGAGCAGTTCTTC
CASSLAAAYNEQFF
>TRBJ2-1|few|TRBD1|TRBV5-1
TGCGCCAGCAGCCCAGCCCAGGGGGCTTCCTACAATGAGCAGTTCTTC
CASSPAQGASYNEQFF
>TRBJ1-1|-|TRBD1|TRBV18
TGTGCCAGCTCAGAGCCCGGGACAGGGGGAACTGAAGCTTTCTTT
CASSEPGTGGTEAFF
>TRBJ1-2|-|-|TRBV5-1
TGCGCCAGCAGCCGTTCAGGAGGGGCTGAAGGCTACACCTTC
CASSRSGGAEGYTF
>TRBJ1-6|few|-|TRBV4-1
TGCGCCAGCAGCCAAGTCGAGGGAAGGAATTCACCCCTCCACTTT
CASSQVEGRNSPLHF
>TRBJ1-4|-|-|TRBV7-2
TGTGCCAGCAGCTCCATAGGGGCGTCAGGTGAAAAACTGTTTTTT
CASSSIGASGEKLFF
>TRBJ1-2|few|TRBD1|TRBV6-4
TGTGCCAGCAGTAGGGACAGTGGAGCTAACTATGGCTACACCTTC
CASSRDSGANYGYTF
>TRBJ1-4|-|TRBD1|TRBV4-1
TGCGCCAGCAGCCACGGGACAGTGACTAATGAAAAACTGTTTTTT
CASSHGTVTNEKLFF
>TRBJ2-1|few|TRBD2|TRBV29-1
TGCAGCGTCGCCGGGACTAGCGGGAGGGGCGAGGGCAATGAGCAGTTCTTC
CSVAGTSGRGEGNEQFF
>TRBJ1-4|-|-|TRBV25-1
TGTGCCAGCAGGGCTAATGAAAAACTGTTTTTT
CASRANEKLFF
>TRBJ1-1|few|TRBD1|TRBV5-1
TGCGCCAGCAGCAACCCCGGGAGGGGGCCCGGTGAAGCTTTCTTT
CASSNPGRGPGEAFF
>TRBJ1-2|-|-|TRBV27
TGTGCCAGCGGGCCCTTCTATGGCTACACCTTC
CASGPFYGYTF
>TRBJ1-1|many|-|TRBV19
TGTGCCAGTAGTACCCAGCGGAGGGTGCGGACTGAAGCTTTCTTT
CASSTQRRVRTEAFF
>TRBJ2-3|-|-|TRBV7-2
TGTGCCAGCAGCTCACAGGGACGGCCTAGCACAGATACGCAGTATTTT
CASSSQGRPSTDTQYF
>TRBJ2-7|many|-|TRBV5-5
TGTGCCAGCAGCTTCGACGGGACGGCAAACGAGCAGTACTTC
CASSFDGTANEQYF
>TRBJ1-5|few|-|TRBV20-1
TGCAGTGCTAGTACTGGGAATAGCAATCAGCCCCAGCATTTT
CSASTGNSNQPQHF
>TRBJ2-1|-|TRBD2|TRBV7-8
TGTGCCAGCAGCTCTCGACTAGCGGCTCAGAATGAGCAGTTCTTC
CASSSRLAAQNEQFF
>TRBJ2-3|-|-|TRBV5-6
TGTGCCAGCAGCGTGGGCCCGGGAGACACAGATACGCAGTATTTT
CASSVGPGDTDTQYF
>TRBJ2-1|-|-|TRBV2
TGTGCCAGCAGTGAACTCCGGGGTTGGCAGTTCTTC
CASSELRGWQFF
>TRBJ2-1|-|TRBD2|TRBV7-9
TGTGCCCAACCGACGGGGGGGAGCTCCTACAATGAGCAGTTCTTC
CAQPTGGSSYNEQFF
>TRBJ2-7|few|-|TRBV20-1
TGCAGTGCTAGAGATAGCGGCACCTCGGCCTACGAGCAGTACTTC
CSARDSGTSAYEQYF
>TRBJ2-3|few|-|TRBV15
TGTGCCACCAGCGAGACCTGGGGGAGCACAGATACGCAGTATTTT
CATSETWGSTDTQYF
>TRBJ2-2|-|-|TRBV6-2/TRBV6-3
TGTGCCAGCAGTTACATACAGGGTGCGGCCGGGGAGCTGTTTTTT
CASSYIQGAAGELFF
>TRBJ1-4|many|-|TRBV5-1
TGCGCCAGCAGCTTCGGGGAAACTAATGAAAAACTGTTTTTT
CASSFGETNEKLFF
>TRBJ1-2|-|-|TRBV29-1
TGCAGCGCAAGACAGGCTAACTATGGCTACACCTTC
CSARQANYGYTF
>TRBJ2-6|-|-|TRBV6-5
TGTGCCAGCAGGATCGGGGGATCTGGGGCCAACGTCCTGACTTTC
CASRIGGSGANVLTF
>TRBJ1-1|-|-|TRBV12-3/TRBV12-4
TGTGCCAGCAGTTTCGAGGGCGGCACTGAAGCTTTCTTT
CASSFEGGTEAFF
>TRBJ2-3|-|TRBD2|TRBV9
TGTGCCAGCAGTCACAGCGGGGGGGCCCCAGATACGCAGTATTTT
CASSHSGGAPDTQYF
>TRBJ2-7|few|-|TRBV4-3
TGCGCCAGCAGCCAAGACCCTATCTCCTACGAGCAGTACTTC
CASSQDPISYEQYF
>TRBJ2-1|few|-|TRBV12-3/TRBV12-4
TGTGCCAGCAGCATCGTAGGGGCGGGGCGATTCAATGAGCAGTTCTTC
CASSIVGAGRFNEQFF
>TRBJ2-5|-|-|TRBV24-1
TGTGCCACCAGTGATACCCGGCGGCCCCAAGAGACCCAGTACTTC
CATSDTRRPQETQYF
>TRBJ2-7|-|-|TRBV3-1
TGTGCCAGCAGTCAAAGTTCCAGCTACGAGCAGTACTTC
CASSQSSSYEQYF
>TRBJ1-2|few|-|TRBV7-9
TGTGCCAGCAGCTTAAGGTTCGGGCCCCGGGAGGGCTACACCTTC
CASSLRFGPREGYTF
>TRBJ1-4|-|-|TRBV4-1
TGCGCCAGCAGCCAGGTTCGGACGGTATCATATGAAAAACTGTTTTTT
CASSQVRTVSYEKLFF
>TRBJ2-7|many|TRBD1|TRBV20-1
TGCAGTGCTAGGGAGACAGGGCTCAGCTCCTACGAGCAGTACTTC
CSARETGLSSYEQYF
>TRBJ1-1|many|TRBD1|TRBV7-2
TGTGCCAGCAGCTCTCACAGGGGCACTGAAGCTTTCTTT
CASSSHRGTEAFF
>TRBJ2-1|-|TRBD2|TRBV4-1
TGCGCCAGCAGCCCTGTAGCGGGAGGGGTTCTGAATGAGCAGTTCTTC
CASSPVAGGVLNEQFF
>TRBJ1-2|-|-|TRBV15
TGTGCCACCAGCAGAGGGGACACGGACTATGGCTACACCTTC
CATSRGDTDYGYTF
>TRBJ2-5|few|-|TRBV5-1
TGCGCCAGCAGCACGGGGACTCCCGAGGTGGAGACCCAGTACTTC
CASSTGTPEVETQYF
>TRBJ1-5|-|-|TRBV20-1
TGCAGTGCTAGTAGAGGTTTAGGCGGCAATCAGCCCCAGCATTTT
CSASRGLGGNQPQHF
>TRBJ2-5|-|-|TRBV12-3/TRBV12-4
TGTGCCAGCAGTGGCCGGGCGGGACACGGAGAGACCCAGTACTTC
CASSGRAGHGETQYF
>TRBJ1-1|many|TRBD1|TRBV15
TGTGCCACCAGCAGAGGGGACAGGGGGCTCACTGAAGCTTTCTTT
CATSRGDRGLTEAFF
>TRBJ1-1|-|-|TRBV6-6
TGTGCCAGCAGTTACCCCCCGTTGGCAGAAAACACTGAAGCTTTCTTT
CASSYPPLAENTEAFF
>TRBJ1-5|-|TRBD1|TRBV18
TGTGCCAGCTCACCACGGGACAGTCCATTTGTGGCCCAGCATTTT
CASSPRDSPFVAQHF
>TRBJ2-2|few|TRBD1|TRBV7-9
TGTGCCAGCAGCCGACAGACAGGGACCCCCGGGGAGCTGTTTTTT
CASSRQTGTPGELFF
>TRBJ2-7|few|TRBD1|TRBV6-5
TGTGCCAGCAGTCCTCCCCGGACAGGGTCCTACGAGCAGTACTTC
CASSPPRTGSYEQYF
>TRBJ2-5|-|TRBD2|TRBV30
TGTGCCTGGAGCTCGACCCGGACTAGCGTACAAGAGACCCAGTACTTC
CAWSSTRTSVQETQYF
>TRBJ2-5|-|TRBD2|TRBV7-2
TGTGCCAGCAGCTCTCGGGGTAGCGGGAGAGTAGGGGAGACCCAGTACTTC
CASSSRGSGRVGETQYF
>TRBJ2-7|-|-|TRBV9
TGTGCCAGCAGCCCCCGAGGGGCGGGCTTCTACGAGCAGTACTTC
CASSPRGAGFYEQYF